The rows below give T cell receptor beta chains drawn from one sample of a study of shared clonotypes between healthy human individuals. Profiling relied on immunoSEQ multiplex PCR, and the TCRdb table lists in-frame clones only, not all of them. The sample shows about 680,000 clones, 92% of them seen only once. The material sequenced was naive CD8+ T cells sorted from blood. The receptor source for this set is a man aged 30 to 39 in good health. The CDR3 runs from the conserved cysteine through the conserved F or W. D genes are given only for firm matches. Where a row states a size, it is once, few, many or the class of an expanded clone; other rows omit it.

-	-	TRBJ2-5	16	TRBV18	CASSPLARGSQETQYF	TGTGCCAGCTCACCGTTAGCAAGAGGGAGTCAAGAGACCCAGTACTTC
-	TRBD2	TRBJ2-1	14	TRBV2	CASSGLAGEPEQFF	TGTGCCAGCAGTGGGCTAGCGGGAGAGCCTGAGCAGTTCTTC
-	-	TRBJ2-7	14	TRBV7-2	CASSLVVARYEQYF	TGTGCCAGCAGCTTAGTAGTGGCACGGTACGAGCAGTACTTC
-	-	TRBJ1-1	15	TRBV11-2	CASSLETSGGPEAFF	TGTGCCAGCAGCTTAGAGACATCTGGGGGACCTGAAGCTTTCTTT
-	TRBD1	TRBJ1-1	14	TRBV29-1	CSVVVTGGTGEAFF	TGCAGCGTTGTGGTGACAGGGGGGACGGGTGAAGCTTTCTTT
-	-	TRBJ1-1	13	TRBV27	CASSLIRDAEAFF	TGTGCCAGCAGTTTAATCAGGGACGCTGAAGCTTTCTTT
-	TRBD1	TRBJ2-3	13	TRBV29-1	CSARDRATDTQYF	TGCAGCGCAAGGGACAGAGCAACAGATACGCAGTATTTT
-	-	TRBJ2-2	14	TRBV2	CASTAGRGPGELFF	TGTGCCAGCACAGCCGGACGGGGACCCGGGGAGCTGTTTTTT
-	TRBD1	TRBJ2-3	15	TRBV27	CASSFTGGVADTQYF	TGTGCCAGCAGTTTCACAGGGGGAGTCGCAGATACGCAGTATTTT
once	-	TRBJ2-7	15	TRBV2	CATFRAGQKNYEQYF	TGTGCCACCTTTCGTGCAGGACAGAAGAACTACGAGCAGTACTTC
once	TRBD2	TRBJ2-2	15	TRBV30	CAWMWTSGINGELFF	TGTGCCTGGATGTGGACTAGCGGGATTAACGGGGAGCTGTTTTTT
-	TRBD1	TRBJ2-6	16	TRBV7-9	CASSPGQGYGVNVLTF	TGTGCCAGCAGCCCGGGACAGGGGTATGGGGTCAACGTCCTGACTTTC
-	TRBD1	TRBJ2-7	14	TRBV30	CAWSVGTGGYEQYF	TGTGCCTGGAGTGTAGGGACAGGAGGATACGAGCAGTACTTC
-	-	TRBJ2-3	13	TRBV9	CASSPRRTDTQYF	TGTGCCAGCAGCCCCCGCAGGACAGATACGCAGTATTTT
-	-	TRBJ2-1	15	TRBV10-1	CASSGPGSVGDEQFF	TGCGCCAGCAGTGGTCCAGGGTCGGTTGGGGATGAGCAGTTCTTC
-	-	TRBJ2-7	14	TRBV27	CASSTGHLGYEQYF	TGTGCCAGCAGCACTGGACACTTGGGCTACGAGCAGTACTTC
-	-	TRBJ1-2	16	TRBV6-5	CASSYSTGGVNYGYTF	TGTGCCAGCAGTTACTCGACCGGGGGCGTTAACTATGGCTACACCTTC
-	-	TRBJ2-7	14	TRBV4-2	CASSQDLGFYEQYF	TGTGCCAGCAGCCAAGATTTGGGGTTCTACGAGCAGTACTTC
once	-	TRBJ1-1	12	TRBV2	CASRRGPKESFF	TGTGCCAGCAGAAGGGGCCCGAAAGAATCTTTCTTT
once	TRBD1	TRBJ1-5	15	TRBV14	CASSQTGMGNQPQHF	TGTGCCAGCAGCCAGACAGGGATGGGCAATCAGCCCCAGCATTTT
-	TRBD1	TRBJ2-7	15	TRBV4-2	CASSQAPQGAYEQYF	TGTGCCAGCAGCCAAGCCCCACAGGGGGCCTACGAGCAGTACTTC
-	TRBD1	TRBJ1-5	16	TRBV7-9	CASSWGQGGVNQPQHF	TGTGCCAGCAGCTGGGGACAGGGAGGTGTTAATCAGCCCCAGCATTTT
-	-	TRBJ2-3	14	TRBV9	CASSPSGGTDTQYF	TGTGCCAGCAGCCCTTCCGGGGGCACAGATACGCAGTATTTT
-	-	TRBJ1-3	12	TRBV9	CASSAPGNTIYF	TGTGCCAGCAGCGCTCCTGGAAACACCATATATTTT
-	-	TRBJ2-3	14	TRBV11-2	CASSPGVSTDTQYF	TGTGCCAGCAGCCCCGGGGTTAGCACAGATACGCAGTATTTT
-	TRBD2	TRBJ2-1	17	TRBV4-1	CASSQHIRTRINNEQFF	TGCGCCAGCAGCCAACATATAAGGACTAGGATAAACAATGAGCAGTTCTTC
-	-	TRBJ1-4	15	TRBV27	CASSLEGRPNEKLFF	TGTGCCAGCAGTTTGGAGGGGCGTCCTAATGAAAAACTGTTTTTT
once	TRBD1	TRBJ2-7	16	TRBV5-5	CASSTRWPGQAYEQYF	TGTGCCAGCAGCACCCGGTGGCCGGGACAGGCCTACGAGCAGTACTTC
few	TRBD1	TRBJ2-1	12	TRBV2	CATQGAYNEQFF	TGTGCCACCCAGGGGGCGTACAATGAGCAGTTCTTC
-	-	TRBJ2-7	14	TRBV6-5	CASSYSSRLNEQYF	TGTGCCAGCAGTTACTCTTCTCGGCTCAACGAGCAGTACTTC
-	TRBD2	TRBJ2-5	16	TRBV5-4	CASSHTGTSSTETQYF	TGTGCCAGCAGCCACACCGGGACTAGCTCTACGGAGACCCAGTACTTC
few	TRBD1	TRBJ2-2	15	TRBV11-2	CASSLWAGGTGELFF	TGTGCCAGCAGCTTATGGGCAGGGGGCACCGGGGAGCTGTTTTTT
-	TRBD2	TRBJ2-7	16	TRBV10-3	CAISGGTSATAYEQYF	TGTGCCATCAGTGGGGGAACTAGCGCGACTGCCTACGAGCAGTACTTC